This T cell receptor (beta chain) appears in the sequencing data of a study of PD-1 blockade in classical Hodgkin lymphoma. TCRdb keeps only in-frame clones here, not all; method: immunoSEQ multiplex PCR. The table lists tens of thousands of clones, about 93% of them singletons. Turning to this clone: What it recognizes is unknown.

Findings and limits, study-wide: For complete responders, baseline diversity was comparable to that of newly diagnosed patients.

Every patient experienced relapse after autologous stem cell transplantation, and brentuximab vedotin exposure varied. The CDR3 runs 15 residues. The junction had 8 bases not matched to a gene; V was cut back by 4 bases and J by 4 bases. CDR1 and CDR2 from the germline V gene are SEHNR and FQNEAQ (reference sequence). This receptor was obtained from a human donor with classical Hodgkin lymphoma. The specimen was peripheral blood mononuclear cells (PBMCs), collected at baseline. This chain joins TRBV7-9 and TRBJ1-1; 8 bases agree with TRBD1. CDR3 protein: CASSSAGGATTEAFF. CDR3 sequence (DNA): TGTGCCAGCAGCTCTGCAGGGGGCGCGACCACTGAAGCTTTCTTT.